Given below is one T cell receptor (beta chain) in context. This record comes from a study of blood T cell repertoires in COVID-19. CDR3 length: 17 amino acids. Germline assignment: CDR1 SGHNT and CDR2 YYREEE (reference sequence). V was clipped by 5 bases and J by 4 bases, with 24 bases between them. This table comes from immunoSEQ multiplex PCR, and its TCRdb copy is limited to in-frame clones, with some not included. This table has approximately 120,000 clones, around 90% appearing once. Source material: peripheral blood. The sequence was obtained from a human donor in a cohort sampled during active COVID-19. The genes are TRBV5-4 and TRBJ1-1; a weak D match, TRBD1 (5 bases). The CDR3 region has the DNA TGTGCCAGCAGTGCCATCGGGGGACTTGAACTAGGCACTGAAGCTTTCTTT. This gives the protein CASSAIGGLELGTEAFF.